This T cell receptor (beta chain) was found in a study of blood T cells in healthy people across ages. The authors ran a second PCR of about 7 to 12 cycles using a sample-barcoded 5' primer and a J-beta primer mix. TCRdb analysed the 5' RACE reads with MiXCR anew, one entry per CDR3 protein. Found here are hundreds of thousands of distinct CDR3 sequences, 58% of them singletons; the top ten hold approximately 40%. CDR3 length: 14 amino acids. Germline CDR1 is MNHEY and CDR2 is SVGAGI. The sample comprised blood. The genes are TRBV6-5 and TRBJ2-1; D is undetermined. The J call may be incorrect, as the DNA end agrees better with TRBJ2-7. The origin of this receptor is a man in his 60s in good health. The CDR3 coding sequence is TGTGCCAGCAGAAGGCAGAGCTCCTACAATGAGCAGTACTTC. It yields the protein CASRRQSSYNEQYF.